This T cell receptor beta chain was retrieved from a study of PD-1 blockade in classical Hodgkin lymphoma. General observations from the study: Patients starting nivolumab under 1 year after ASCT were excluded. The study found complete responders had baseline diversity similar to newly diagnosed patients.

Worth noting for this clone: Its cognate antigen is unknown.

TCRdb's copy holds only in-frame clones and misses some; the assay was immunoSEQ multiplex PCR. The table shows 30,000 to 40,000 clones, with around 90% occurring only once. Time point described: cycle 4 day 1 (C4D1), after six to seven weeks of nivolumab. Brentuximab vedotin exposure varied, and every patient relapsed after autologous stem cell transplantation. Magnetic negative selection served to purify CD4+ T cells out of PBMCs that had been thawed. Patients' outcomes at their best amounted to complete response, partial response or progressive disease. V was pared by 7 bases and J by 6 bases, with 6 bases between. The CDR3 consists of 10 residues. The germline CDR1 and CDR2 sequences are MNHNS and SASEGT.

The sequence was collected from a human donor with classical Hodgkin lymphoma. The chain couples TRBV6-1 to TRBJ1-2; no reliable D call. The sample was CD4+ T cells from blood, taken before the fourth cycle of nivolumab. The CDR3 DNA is TGTGCCAGCAATAGGAATGGCTACACCTTC. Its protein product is CASNRNGYTF.